Listed below are T cell receptor beta chains from one sample, sequenced in a study of cytomegalovirus exposure and HLA in healthy donors. Libraries were prepared by immunoSEQ multiplex PCR; TCRdb keeps only in-frame clonotypes and omits some of them. The data show about 95,000 clones, 80% to 85% seen once. Sequencing was performed on PBMCs. All receptors derive from a woman in her 70s in good health and CMV-seropositive. The CDR3 runs from the conserved cysteine through the conserved F or W. Clone size is shown for a subset of rows, as once, few, many or a class of expanded clone.

>few|TRBV6-6
CASSWLSGSSYEQYF
>.|TRBV5-6
CASSLDSSGRPSLEQYF
>.|TRBV5-1
CASSSSGNQPQHF
>.|TRBV11-2
CASSINGNSPLHF
>.|TRBV20-1
CSAQAGAEQFF
>.|TRBV7-2
CASSLQQGSDTQYF
>.|TRBV27
CASSWTADSDTQYF
>.|TRBV10-3
CAINPRQAPDTEAFF
>.|TRBV6-1
CASSEEGGSRYYNEQFF
>.|TRBV5-1
CASSFGTGNTGELFF
>.|TRBV6-5
CASRGRGIAETQYF
>.|TRBV25-1
CASREAGEVGEQYF
>.|TRBV15
CATSRPSRGQETQYF
>.|TRBV18
CASSPFSGVGSGELFF
>.|TRBV11-2
CASSFWDNQETQYF
>.|TRBV5-1
CASSSGQGAYNEQFF
>.|TRBV28
CASSSPGGTQYF
>.|TRBV27
CASRKTGTHEAFF
>.|TRBV7-2
CASSPRPRLGKLFF
>.|TRBV28
CASSLRGPSYNEQFF
>.|TRBV4-3
CASSQDFPSGRAGTDTQYF
>.|TRBV18
CASSPGGDTEAFF
>few|TRBV9
CASSENLQVNEQYF
>.|TRBV7-2
CASSFRRDRGQTEAFF
>.|TRBV6-5
CASSYQGLAGVEQYF
>.|TRBV1
CTSSQEANRGTEAFF
>.|TRBV7-9
CASSGGGETQYF
>few|TRBV28
CASSLFGAGGAGQQYF
>.|TRBV6-5
CASSLNRVTGNTIYF
>.|TRBV6-4
CASSQVLYNEQFF
>.|TRBV7-8
CASSSPMTGTETQYF
>.|TRBV4-1
CASSPKDTRGTPLGNGYTF
>.|TRBV6-1
CASSETGSAGSSYNEQFF
>many|TRBV18
CASSHQDMNTEAFF
>.|TRBV2
CASHRESNQPQHF
>.|TRBV5-4
CASSLGLAASYNEQFF
>.|TRBV7-2
CASSFAIQETQYF
>.|TRBV14
CASSPRTAYGYTF
>.|TRBV15
CATSRGGGTSESDTQYF
>.|TRBV28
CASGHYYEQYF
>.|TRBV14
CASSHNWGQGYNQFF
>.|TRBV7-3
CASSPDWISGANVLTF
>.|TRBV28
CASSALVAGTDTQYF
>.|TRBV21-1
CASSKARSGQPTEQYF